This T cell receptor beta chain emerged from a study of sequential checkpoint blockade in melanoma. About the research overall: Patients were randomized 1:1 to nivolumab-then-ipilimumab or ipilimumab-then-nivolumab first-line.

Treatment: randomized to nivolumab then ipilimumab (arm A) or the reverse (arm B). Study results and caveats: Tumor T-cell fraction and clonality correlated with PD-L1 and CD8+ counts.

Profiled with immunoSEQ multiplex PCR; TCRdb holds only in-frame clones, not every one. The sample consists of approximately 13,000 clones, 25% to 30% of them appearing once. This clone was recorded a few times. The antigen remains undetermined. Trimming removed 4 bases from V and 4 bases from J, with 16 bases in between. CDR3 length: 15 residues. Germline V gene sequence: CDR1 MGHRA, CDR2 YSYEKL. This receptor was obtained from a human donor with melanoma. The specimen comprised tumor tissue (inferred from file names), sampled from a patient given nivolumab and ipilimumab in sequence. J is TRBJ1-1 and V is TRBV4-1; no clear D. CDR3 amino acids: CASSPSLTPSTEAFF. CDR3 nucleotides: TGCGCCAGCAGCCCCTCCCTAACTCCGAGCACTGAAGCTTTCTTT.